These 25 T cell receptor beta chains were sequenced from one sample in a study of blood T cells in healthy people across ages. The second PCR ran about 6 to 12 cycles with a sample-barcoded 5' primer and J-beta primers. TCRdb called the 5' RACE reads again in MiXCR, with one record for every CDR3 protein. The data hold roughly 700,000 distinct CDR3 sequences, with around 32% observed a single time. Sequencing was performed on blood. All receptors come from a woman older than 75 in good health.

This clonotype was seen repeatedly, ten times or more. The chain combines TRBV6-5 with TRBJ1-1; no clear D. Germline lookup yields CDR1 MNHEY and CDR2 SVGAGI. The CDR3 covers 12 residues. V lost 6 bases and J 0 bases, leaving 5 bases between the germline ends. The CDR3 nucleotides read TGTGCCAGCAGGAGCGTGAACACTGAAGCTTTCTTT. It codes for CASRSVNTEAFF.

This clonotype appeared a few times. The gene calls are TRBV30 and TRBJ2-3; possible D gene TRBD2, 6 bases. Trimming stripped 1 base from V and 2 bases from J, with 16 bases between. This CDR3 is 16 amino acids long. Per germline, CDR1 GTSNPN and CDR2 SVGIG (reference sequence). CDR3 in amino acids: CAWSGLTRGLTDTQYF. CDR3 nucleotide sequence: TGTGCCTGGAGTGGATTGACTAGAGGTCTCACAGATACGCAGTATTTT.

This clonotype was seen more than once but under ten times. J is TRBJ2-2 and V is TRBV21-1; the D call of TRBD1 is as the table states it, not checked on the DNA. TRBV21-1 is a pseudogene. The CDR3 totals 20 residues. The CDR3 loop is CASSKAGTGGYTSNTGELFF. The DNA for the CDR3 is TGTGCCAGCAGCAAAGCTGGGACAGGTGGCTACACTTCGAACACCGGGGAGCTGTTTTTT.

This clonotype has just a few counts. The chain combines TRBV2 with TRBJ1-4, with D perhaps TRBD1 (5 bases). V was cut by 4 bases and J by 10 bases, with 16 bases left in between. Germline V gene data show CDR1 as SNHLY and CDR2 as FYNNEI. The CDR3 is 14 residues long. The CDR3 loop is CASSGGTDYGKLFF. CDR3 DNA: TGTGCCAGCAGTGGGGGGACGGACTATGGAAAACTGTTTTTT.

The sample holds many counts of this clonotype. This chain connects TRBV7-3 to TRBJ1-5; no definite D call. CDR3 length: 13 residues. CDR1 SGHTA and CDR2 FQGTGA come from the germline V gene. Trimming cost V 2 bases and J 5 bases, with 7 bases left between them. Written as DNA, the CDR3 is TGTGCCAGCAGCTTATTCCCCGATCAGCCCCAGCATTTT. Its translation: CASSLFPDQPQHF.

The chain has TRBV5-1 and TRBJ2-1; 7 bases are shared with TRBD2. V lost 1 base to trimming and J lost 9 bases; unmatched junction nucleotides: 10. Germline CDR1 reads SGHRS; CDR2 reads YFSETQ. CDR3 length equals 15 residues. CDR3 protein: CASSLLGGSASEQFF. CDR3 sequence (DNA): TGCGCCAGCAGCTTGCTCGGGGGGTCGGCGAGTGAGCAGTTCTTC.

This clonotype has a count of ten or more. A much more abundant neighbour one base away suggests this may be a read error. The gene calls are TRBV7-6 and TRBJ2-7, with 9 bases fitting TRBD1. The CDR3 is made up of 14 amino acids. Germline assignment: CDR1 SGHVS and CDR2 FNYEAQ. V shed 4 bases and J 5 bases; nucleotides not matched to a gene: 6. CDR3: CASSCGTGSDEQYF. CDR3 bases: TGTGCCAGCAGCTGCGGGACAGGGTCCGACGAGCAGTACTTC.

This clonotype was detected many times. The chain employs TRBV7-2 and TRBJ2-1; 8 bases fit TRBD2. Germline CDR1 and CDR2: SGHTA and FQGNSA. This CDR3 is 16 amino acids long. V gave up 5 bases and J gave up 0 bases; unmatched junction bases: 6. CDR3 residues: CASSPDGGGSYNEQFF. DNA for the CDR3: TGTGCCAGCAGCCCAGACGGGGGGGGCTCCTACAATGAGCAGTTCTTC.

This clonotype was counted many times. The gene calls are TRBV11-1 and TRBJ2-7; D unresolved. Trimming pared 7 bases from V and 3 bases from J, leaving 16 bases between. Looked up from germline, CDR1 is SGHAT and CDR2 is FQDESV (reference sequence). The CDR3 is made up of 14 amino acids. CDR3 protein: CASTPQASDYEQYF. The CDR3, as DNA: TGTGCCAGCACCCCGCAGGCCTCCGACTACGAGCAGTACTTC.

This clonotype was seen many times. J is TRBJ2-7 and V is TRBV3-1; 10 positions match TRBD1. Germline V gene lookup returns CDR1 LGHDT and CDR2 YNNKEL (reference sequence). CDR3 length: 16 residues. Germline trimming cut 1 base from V and 5 bases from J; bases unmatched to any gene: 8. CDR3 residues: CASSQVEGQGPHEQYF. DNA of the CDR3: TGTGCCAGCAGCCAAGTAGAGGGACAGGGGCCCCACGAGCAGTACTTC.

J is TRBJ2-1 and V is TRBV4-1; D is perhaps TRBD2 (5 bases). Germline values: CDR1 MGHRA, CDR2 YSYEKL. The CDR3 spans 15 residues. V lost 0 bases, J lost 2 bases, and 8 bases lay in between. DNA of the CDR3: TGCGCCAGCAGCCAAGACAGCGGACCCTACAATGAGCAGTTCTTC. It translates to CASSQDSGPYNEQFF.

This clonotype was seen only a few times. V is TRBV2 and J is TRBJ1-2; D unresolved. The CDR3 is made up of 15 amino acids. Germline CDR1 reads SNHLY; CDR2 reads FYNNEI. V dropped 2 bases and J dropped 7 bases, with 17 bases sitting between them. The DNA of the CDR3 is TGTGCCAGCAGTGAATCAGGTTTCCTTCGGAGTGGCTACACCTTC. Its protein is CASSESGFLRSGYTF.

This clonotype was recorded many times. The chain combines TRBV20-1 with TRBJ2-5; D remains ambiguous. The CDR3 length is 13 residues. The V end lost 1 base, the J end lost 5 bases, and 11 bases lay between the germline ends. The germline CDR1 and CDR2 sequences are DFQATT and SNEGSKA (reference sequence). The CDR3 sequence: CSARVSNGETQYF. The CDR3 nucleotides are TGCAGTGCTAGAGTGAGCAACGGGGAGACCCAGTACTTC.

The V gene is TRBV7-3, the J gene TRBJ2-3, with a tentative D call TRBD2 (5 bases). The CDR3 is 17 residues long. The germline V gene encodes CDR1 SGHTA and CDR2 FQGTGA. The germline V and J ends were trimmed by 4 bases and 6 bases, with 23 bases remaining between them. The CDR3 region has the DNA TGTGCCAGCAGCTCGGTACGGGGAGCTTCGACTCCGGATACGCAGTATTTT. Its protein is CASSSVRGASTPDTQYF. The complete variable domain, with remaining parts taken from reference TRBV7-3 and TRBJ2-3, reads GAGVSQTPSNKVTEKGKYVELRCDPISGHTALYWYRQSLGQGPEFLIYFQGTGAADDSGLPNDRFFAVRPEGSVSTLKIQRTERGDSAVYLCASSSVRGASTPDTQYFGPGTRLTVL.

Worth noting for this clonotype: This could be a read error, since a much larger clone is one nucleotide away. The chain has TRBV4-2 and TRBJ1-6; D remains unclear. CDR1 is LGHNA and CDR2 is YNFKEQ in the germline V gene. The CDR3 has 16 residues. The CDR3 DNA sequence: TGTGCCAGCAGCCGCGAGACGAGAACCTATAATTCACCCCTCAACTTT. Its protein product is CASSRETRTYNSPLNF.

The rearrangement uses TRBV7-8 and TRBJ2-1; 13 positions agree with TRBD2. Gene TRBJ2-7 matches the end of the DNA better, so the J call may be wrong. The length of the CDR3 is 18 residues. In germline, CDR1 is SGHVS, CDR2 FQNEAQ. CDR3 loop: CASSLKLAGGSTYNEQYF. The CDR3 DNA follows: TGTGCCAGCAGCTTAAAACTAGCGGGGGGGTCCACCTACAATGAGCAGTACTTC.

This clonotype was detected many times. This chain links TRBV11-2 with TRBJ2-1, with 8 bases identical to TRBD2. The V gene's germline CDR1 is SGHAT and CDR2 FQNNGV. The CDR3 runs 16 residues. V trimming: 8 bases; J trimming: 6 bases; junction bases outside the gene matches: 15. DNA of the CDR3: TGTGCCAGCGCAAGGAGGACGCTGACTAGCGTCAATGAGCAGTTCTTC. Its protein is CASARRTLTSVNEQFF.

This clonotype has a count of ten or more. The genes are TRBV7-9 and TRBJ2-5; 7 nucleotides line up with TRBD1. Germline CDR1 SEHNR, CDR2 FQNEAQ (reference sequence). This CDR3 is 14 amino acids long. Losses at the gene ends were 5 bases for V and 2 bases for J; bases not matched to a gene: 5. This CDR3 reads CASSKGTAQETQYF. For the CDR3, the DNA is TGTGCCAGCAGCAAGGGGACAGCACAAGAGACCCAGTACTTC.

CDR3 DNA sequence: TGTGCCATCACCGACGGGACACATAACACCGGGGAGCTGTTTTTT. It specifies CAITDGTHNTGELFF. The chain is built from TRBV10-3 and TRBJ2-2, with a possible D match to TRBD1 (6 bases). Germline CDR1 and CDR2: ENHRY and SYGVKD. Between the trimmed V and J ends, which lost 7 bases and 2 bases, there was a span of 14 bases. The CDR3 is 15 residues long.

In its sample, this clonotype was seen once. The J gene is TRBJ2-1, the V gene TRBV5-1; TRBD2 matches at 12 bases. The CDR3 runs to 17 residues. V lost 3 bases and J lost 4; bases outside the gene matches: 8. CDR1 SGHRS and CDR2 YFSETQ come from the germline V gene. DNA for the CDR3: TGCGCCAGCAGCTCCAAGACTAGCGGGGGCCTTTACAATGAGCAGTTCTTC. This codes for CASSSKTSGGLYNEQFF.

The CDR3 region is CAISVGSSWGVYQPQHF. CDR3 coding DNA: TGTGCCATCAGTGTTGGGAGCTCCTGGGGTGTTTATCAGCCCCAGCATTTT. The V gene is TRBV10-3, the J gene TRBJ1-5; D gene ambiguous. Trimming removed 4 bases from V and 5 bases from J, with 21 bases in between. Germline V gene data show CDR1 as ENHRY and CDR2 as SYGVKD. This CDR3 contains 17 residues.

The chain combines TRBV5-1 with TRBJ2-3; D might be TRBD2 (5 bases). CDR3 length: 15 amino acids. The germline V gene encodes CDR1 SGHRS and CDR2 YFSETQ. CDR3 coding DNA: TGCGTCGGCAGCTTGGCCGGACTGATTTCGTCGGAGCAGTATTTT. Translating it yields CVGSLAGLISSEQYF.

For this clonotype: A much larger clone lies a single base off, so this may be a read error. V and J are TRBV10-3 and TRBJ2-1; no clear D gene. Germline V lookup: CDR1 ENHRY, CDR2 SYGVKD. The CDR3 runs 13 residues. DNA of the CDR3: TGTGCCATCAGGGAGTCAGGTGACAATGAGCAGTTCTTC. Translating gives CAIRESGDNEQFF.

This clonotype was seen at least ten times. V is TRBV4-3 and J is TRBJ1-2; D remains ambiguous. The V and J ends lost 3 bases and 1 base respectively, with 12 bases between them. From germline, CDR1 is LGHNA and CDR2 YSLEER. This CDR3 has 15 residues. In DNA form, the CDR3 reads TGCGCCAGCAGCCACGAACGTGGGATTAACTATGGCTACACCTTC. This translates into CASSHERGINYGYTF.

The V and J genes are TRBV7-2 and TRBJ2-5; D remains ambiguous. Germline lookup yields CDR1 SGHTA and CDR2 FQGNSA. V was shortened by 4 bases and J by 1 base, with 10 bases between the two germline ends. The CDR3 totals 14 residues. This CDR3 reads CASSSLGIQETQYF. In DNA, the CDR3 is TGTGCCAGCAGCTCCCTGGGTATCCAAGAGACCCAGTACTTC. Complete variable domain (other parts from reference TRBV7-2 and TRBJ2-5): GAGVSQSPSNKVTEKGKDVELRCDPISGHTALYWYRQSLGQGLEFLIYFQGNSAPDKSGLPSDRFSAERTGGSVSTLTIQRTQQEDSAVYLCASSSLGIQETQYFGPGTRLLVL.